Listed below are T cell receptor beta chains from one sample, sequenced in a study of human T cells and chemical hapten exposure. TCRdb re-called the 5' RACE reads with MiXCR, one entry per CDR3 protein. The repertoire holds about 140,000 distinct CDR3 sequences, with 4.1% as singletons. Source of these receptors: a female donor in good health. CDR3s include the opening cysteine and the closing phenylalanine or tryptophan. D genes are given only for firm matches. Clone size is stated in some rows and not others, as once, few, many or a class when expanded.

V	J	D	size	CDR3	DNA
TRBV12-3/TRBV12-4	TRBJ2-3	NA	many	CASSPIKRTDTQYF	TGTGCCAGCAGCCCGATCAAGAGAACAGATACGCAGTATTTT
TRBV29-1	TRBJ2-7	NA	many	CSARWTPDYEQYF	TGCAGCGCTCGCTGGACACCAGATTACGAGCAGTACTTC
TRBV3-1	TRBJ1-6	TRBD1	few	CASSQGDRVIYNSPLHF	TGTGCCAGCAGCCAAGGAGACAGGGTAATTTATAATTCACCCCTCCACTTT
TRBV9	TRBJ2-7	TRBD2	few	CASSVSGTSYEQYF	TGTGCCAGCAGCGTCTCCGGGACTAGCTACGAGCAGTACTTC
TRBV10-3	TRBJ2-7	TRBD1	many	CAISPVGGQGTSEQYF	TGTGCCATCAGCCCCGTGGGGGGACAGGGTACATCTGAGCAGTACTTC
TRBV18	TRBJ1-5	TRBD1	many	CASSPNRGFSQPQHF	TGTGCCAGCTCCCCCAACAGGGGGTTCAGTCAGCCCCAGCATTTT
TRBV12-3/TRBV12-4	TRBJ1-2	NA	many	CASSPHRPYGYTF	TGTGCCAGCAGCCCCCACAGGCCCTATGGCTACACCTTC
TRBV7-9	TRBJ2-1	TRBD2	many	CASSLRRGGIYNEQFF	TGTGCCAGCAGCTTACGGCGGGGGGGCATCTACAATGAGCAGTTCTTC
TRBV7-9	TRBJ2-2	TRBD1	many	CASSLSMGRRTGVNTGELFF	TGTGCCAGCAGCTTATCGATGGGCCGAAGGACAGGGGTAAACACCGGGGAGCTGTTTTTT
TRBV14	TRBJ2-7	TRBD2	many	CASSQVRGGLYEQYF	TGTGCCAGCAGCCAAGTCCGGGGGGGCCTCTACGAGCAGTACTTC
TRBV7-9	TRBJ1-5	NA	few	CASSLLPTETNSNQPQHF	TGTGCCAGCAGCTTATTGCCGACGGAAACAAATAGCAATCAGCCCCAGCATTTT
TRBV7-2	TRBJ2-3	NA	many	CASSFIAGTDTQYF	TGTGCCAGCAGCTTTATCGCGGGCACAGATACGCAGTATTTT
TRBV3-1	TRBJ2-4	NA	NA	CASSQGAELLSKNIQYF	TGTGCCAGCAGCCAGGGAGCGGAGCTTTTATCCAAAAACATTCAGTACTTC
TRBV27	TRBJ2-7	NA	many	CASRDTGDIEQYF	TGTGCCAGCAGAGACACGGGGGATATTGAGCAGTACTTC
TRBV12-3/TRBV12-4	TRBJ2-7	TRBD1	many	CASSPGRGRTYEQYF	TGTGCCAGCAGTCCAGGCAGGGGGCGAACCTACGAGCAGTACTTC
TRBV12-3/TRBV12-4	TRBJ1-2	TRBD1	many	CASSRTGDYGYTF	TGTGCCAGCAGTAGGACAGGGGACTATGGCTACACCTTC
TRBV7-6	TRBJ2-7	TRBD1	many	CASSPYRTGNYEQYF	TGTGCCAGCAGCCCCTACAGGACAGGGAACTACGAGCAGTACTTC
TRBV3-1	TRBJ2-7	NA	many	CASSQVGYEQYF	TGTGCCAGCAGCCAAGTAGGCTACGAGCAGTACTTC
TRBV5-1	TRBJ1-2	NA	many	CASTGPGRSYGYTF	TGCGCCAGCACCGGACCGGGACGGAGCTATGGCTACACCTTC
TRBV9	TRBJ1-3	NA	many	CASSVGSGNTIYF	TGTGCCAGCAGCGTAGGCTCTGGAAACACCATATATTTT
TRBV5-5	TRBJ1-4	TRBD1	many	CASSWRGQYEKLFF	TGTGCCAGCAGCTGGAGGGGACAGTATGAAAAACTGTTTTTT
TRBV11-2	TRBJ2-3	NA	NA	CASSLGRPFCTDTQYF	TGTGCCAGCAGCTTAGGCCGGCCGTTCTGCACAGATACGCAGTATTTT
TRBV20-1	TRBJ1-1	NA	many	CSAKPIETNTEAFF	TGCAGTGCTAAACCCATCGAAACGAACACTGAAGCTTTCTTT
TRBV20-1	TRBJ1-1	NA	many	CSASGQLETEAFF	TGCAGTGCTAGCGGTCAGCTCGAGACTGAAGCTTTCTTT
TRBV20-1	TRBJ2-7	TRBD1	many	CSARGAQGDYEQYF	TGCAGTGCTAGAGGGGCTCAGGGGGACTACGAGCAGTACTTC
TRBV28	TRBJ1-2	TRBD1	many	CASSAGTGANYGYTF	TGTGCCAGCAGCGCCGGGACAGGCGCTAACTATGGCTACACCTTC
TRBV29-1	TRBJ2-1	NA	NA	CSVGSGPGNREQFF	TGCAGCGTTGGTTCAGGTCCGGGAAACAGGGAGCAGTTCTTC
TRBV6-2/TRBV6-3	TRBJ2-1	TRBD1	many	CASSPGTGDYNEQFF	TGTGCCAGCAGTCCCGGGACAGGAGACTACAATGAGCAGTTCTTC
TRBV20-1	TRBJ1-1	NA	NA	CSARERWYTEAFF	TGCAGTGCTAGGGAAAGATGGTACACTGAAGCTTTCTTT
TRBV11-2	TRBJ2-5	NA	many	CASSHTTGPRGSQETQYF	TGTGCCAGCAGCCACACAACAGGGCCCCGGGGGTCCCAAGAGACCCAGTACTTC
TRBV2	TRBJ1-2	NA	NA	CASSDGCNYGYTF	TGTGCCAGCAGCGACGGTTGTAACTATGGCTACACCTTC
TRBV2	TRBJ1-6	NA	NA	CASRPTGIPNSPLHF	TGTGCCAGCAGGCCTACAGGGATACCCAATTCACCCCTCCACTTT
TRBV20-1	TRBJ1-4	TRBD1	many	CSARVGTGNEKLFF	TGCAGTGCTAGAGTTGGGACAGGGAATGAAAAACTGTTTTTT
TRBV28	TRBJ2-5	NA	many	CASSSPDRRETQYF	TGTGCCAGCAGTTCCCCGGACAGAAGAGAGACCCAGTACTTC
TRBV4-2	TRBJ2-1	TRBD2	many	CASSLASGGVQWQFF	TGTGCCAGCAGCCTAGCTAGCGGGGGGGTGCAGTGGCAGTTCTTC
TRBV30	TRBJ1-2	NA	many	CAWSVLSHYGYTF	TGTGCCTGGAGTGTACTGTCACACTATGGCTACACCTTC
TRBV18	TRBJ1-1	NA	many	CASSPRRALPEAFF	TGTGCCAGCTCACCACGCAGGGCTCTCCCTGAAGCTTTCTTT
TRBV27	TRBJ1-5	TRBD1	many	CASRPGTGFSNQPQHF	TGTGCCAGCAGACCCGGGACAGGGTTTAGCAATCAGCCCCAGCATTTT
TRBV5-4	TRBJ1-4	TRBD1	many	CASSSVTAGTGGSDEKLFF	TGTGCCAGCAGCTCCGTAACCGCCGGGACAGGGGGTTCGGATGAAAAACTGTTTTTT
TRBV3-1	TRBJ2-1	NA	many	CASSHLAKQFF	TGTGCCAGCAGCCACCTTGCAAAGCAGTTCTTC
TRBV3-1	TRBJ1-1	NA	many	CASSQASRSNTEAFF	TGTGCCAGCAGCCAAGCGTCCAGATCCAACACTGAAGCTTTCTTT
TRBV29-1	TRBJ1-1	NA	few	CSVADVGGLRNTEAFF	TGCAGCGTCGCGGACGTAGGGGGGCTTAGGAACACTGAAGCTTTCTTT
TRBV7-2	TRBJ2-3	TRBD2	few	CASSSTGGAADTQYF	TGTGCCAGCAGCTCCACCGGGGGGGCCGCAGATACGCAGTATTTT
TRBV12-3/TRBV12-4	TRBJ1-2	TRBD1	many	CASSLVFSWGQGVSNYGYTF	TGTGCCAGCAGTTTAGTTTTTTCGTGGGGACAGGGCGTATCTAACTATGGCTACACCTTC
TRBV20-1	TRBJ1-6	NA	NA	CSADDRSYNSPLHF	TGCAGTGCAGACGACAGGTCGTATAATTCACCCCTCCACTTT
TRBV10-3	TRBJ2-7	NA	many	CATKYAGHDSYEQYF	TGTGCCACTAAGTACGCGGGGCACGACTCCTACGAGCAGTACTTC
TRBV7-8	TRBJ1-5	NA	many	CASSSGRTGRRGQPQHF	TGTGCCAGCAGCAGCGGAAGAACAGGGCGCCGCGGGCAGCCCCAGCATTTT
TRBV20-1	TRBJ1-6	NA	few	CSADMGFNSPLHF	TGCAGTGCTGATATGGGGTTTAATTCACCCCTCCACTTT
TRBV12-3/TRBV12-4	TRBJ1-5	NA	NA	CASGSGGYSNQPQHF	TGTGCCAGCGGGTCCGGGGGATATAGCAATCAGCCCCAGCATTTT
TRBV6-2/TRBV6-3	TRBJ2-4	NA	few	CASSTVPKNIQYF	TGTGCCAGCAGCACCGTCCCCAAAAACATTCAGTACTTC
TRBV7-9	TRBJ2-3	TRBD1	many	CASSTRYRGLWTDTQYF	TGTGCCAGCAGCACACGGTACAGGGGGCTGTGGACAGATACGCAGTATTTT
TRBV5-1	TRBJ2-7	NA	NA	CASSPEGLDEQYF	TGCGCCAGCAGCCCCGAGGGGCTGGACGAGCAGTACTTC
TRBV6-1	TRBJ2-1	NA	few	CASSEEVKQFF	TGTGCCAGCAGTGAAGAGGTAAAGCAGTTCTTC
TRBV20-1	TRBJ2-1	NA	many	CSARGPVGGGSYNEQFF	TGCAGTGCTAGAGGTCCTGTAGGTGGGGGGTCCTACAATGAGCAGTTCTTC
TRBV12-3/TRBV12-4	TRBJ1-5	NA	many	CASSPFKPLGLSYPSHQPQHF	TGTGCCAGCAGTCCTTTTAAACCCCTCGGGCTGTCTTACCCGTCCCATCAGCCCCAGCATTTT
TRBV20-1	TRBJ2-1	NA	NA	CSARQESYNEQFF	TGCAGTGCCCGACAGGAATCCTACAATGAGCAGTTCTTC
TRBV7-2	TRBJ1-1	NA	NA	CASSFREDYTEAFF	TGTGCCAGCAGCTTCAGGGAGGATTATACTGAAGCTTTCTTT
TRBV28	TRBJ1-5	NA	many	CASSLKFLGSLSQHF	TGTGCCAGCAGTTTAAAGTTCCTCGGCAGTTTGTCCCAGCATTTT
TRBV20-1	TRBJ2-2	NA	many	CSAPRGEKTGELFF	TGCAGTGCTCCCAGGGGGGAGAAAACCGGGGAGCTGTTTTTT
TRBV5-8	TRBJ1-2	NA	few	CASSRTAGREMDGYTF	TGTGCCAGCAGCCGCACCGCAGGGAGGGAAATGGATGGCTACACCTTC